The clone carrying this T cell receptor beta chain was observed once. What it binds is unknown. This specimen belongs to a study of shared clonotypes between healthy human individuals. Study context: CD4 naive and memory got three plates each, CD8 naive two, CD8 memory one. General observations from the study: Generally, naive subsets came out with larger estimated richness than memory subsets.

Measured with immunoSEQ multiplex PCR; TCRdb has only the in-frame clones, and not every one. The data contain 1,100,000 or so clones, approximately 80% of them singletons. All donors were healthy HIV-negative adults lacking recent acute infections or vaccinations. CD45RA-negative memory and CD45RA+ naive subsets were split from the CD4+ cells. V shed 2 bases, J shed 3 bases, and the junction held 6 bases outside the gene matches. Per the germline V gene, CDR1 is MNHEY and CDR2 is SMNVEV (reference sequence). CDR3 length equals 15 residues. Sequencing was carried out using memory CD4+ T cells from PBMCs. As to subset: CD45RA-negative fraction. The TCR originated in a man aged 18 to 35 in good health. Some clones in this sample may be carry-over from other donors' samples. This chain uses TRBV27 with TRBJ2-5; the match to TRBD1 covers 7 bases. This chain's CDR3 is CASSLATGREETQYF. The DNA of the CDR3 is TGTGCCAGCAGTTTAGCGACAGGGCGCGAAGAGACCCAGTACTTC.